Presented here are 20 T cell receptor beta chains from one specimen sequenced in a study of blood T cell repertoires in COVID-19. The protocol was immunoSEQ multiplex PCR, while the TCRdb copy is restricted to in-frame clones and leaves out a portion. The sample lists about 21,000 clones; 80% to 90% were seen once. The sequenced material came from peripheral blood. Receptors were obtained from a man aged 70-80 years with active COVID-19.

This clone is a singleton in its sample. The V gene is TRBV11-3, the J gene TRBJ2-5, with 8 bases that match TRBD1. The V gene's germline CDR1 is SGHNT and CDR2 YENEEA. This CDR3 region has 15 residues. The V segment lost 1 base and the J segment 9 bases; nucleotides outside the gene matches: 10. CDR3 protein: CASSLGQGNIAAQYF. Here the CDR3 DNA reads TGTGCCAGCAGCTTAGGACAGGGGAATATTGCGGCCCAGTACTTC. Full variable domain (outside the CDR3, taken from reference TRBV11-3 and TRBJ2-5): EAGVVQSPRYKIIEKKQPVAFWCNPISGHNTLYWYLQNLGQGPELLIRYENEEAVDDSQLPKDRFSAERLKGVDSTLKIQPAELGDSAVYLCASSLGQGNIAAQYFGPGTRLLVL.

The chain recombines TRBV24-1 with TRBJ2-2; tentative D call: TRBD2 (7 bases). This CDR3 has 16 residues. Looked up from germline, CDR1 is KGHDR and CDR2 is SFDVKD. Trimming cost V 0 bases and J 5 bases, with 12 bases left between them. The DNA of the CDR3 is TGTGCCACCAGTGATTTGCACAGGGAGGGGACCGGGGAGCTGTTTTTT. Protein: CATSDLHREGTGELFF.

The genes are TRBV19 and TRBJ1-2; 9 positions match TRBD1. V gave up 6 bases and J gave up 1 base; unmatched junction bases: 6. This CDR3 spans 15 amino acids. The V gene's germline CDR1 is LNHDA and CDR2 SQIVND (reference sequence). This CDR3 reads CASSLGTGNNYGYTF. CDR3 in DNA: TGTGCCAGTAGCCTTGGGACAGGGAATAACTATGGCTACACCTTC.

J is TRBJ2-2 and V is TRBV19, with a weak D call TRBD1 (6 bases). Trimming shortened V by 4 bases and J by 6 bases, and 12 bases separated the two germline ends. The V gene's germline CDR1 is LNHDA and CDR2 SQIVND (reference sequence). The CDR3 sequence is 14 residues long. For the CDR3, the DNA is TGTGCCAGTAGTACGCTACAGGGTTCCGGGGAGCTGTTTTTT. This sequence encodes CASSTLQGSGELFF.

This chain links TRBV5-4 with TRBJ2-3; 11 positions match TRBD2. CDR3 length: 16 residues. Trimming cost V 4 bases and J 3 bases; bases outside gene matches: 7. The V gene's germline CDR1 is SGHNT and CDR2 YYREEE (reference sequence). In DNA, the CDR3 is TGTGCCAGCAGCGCGGCAGCTAGCGGGAGGACAGATACGCAGTATTTT. Translated: CASSAAASGRTDTQYF.

The CDR3 loop reads CASSEAGGGGNRQYF. CDR3 DNA: TGTGCCAGCAGTGAAGCCGGCGGGGGGGGGAATCGACAGTACTTC. The chain uses TRBV6-1 and TRBJ2-7; TRBD2 matches 9 bases. The germline CDR1 and CDR2 sequences are MNHNS and SASEGT. V trimming: 0 bases; J trimming: 10 bases; junction bases outside the gene matches: 10. This CDR3 has 15 residues.

This clone was counted a single time. The chain joins TRBV6-5 to TRBJ2-7, with 9 bases identical to TRBD1. This CDR3 has 15 amino acids. The ends lost 6 bases at V and 3 bases at J; junction bases unmatched: 9. The germline V gene has CDR1 MNHEY and CDR2 SVGAGI. The CDR3 is CASSLLRDRVYEQYF. The CDR3, as DNA: TGTGCCAGCAGCCTCCTCCGGGACAGGGTCTACGAGCAGTACTTC.

J is TRBJ1-2 and V is TRBV9; tentatively, D is TRBD1 (5 bases). V gave up 5 bases and J gave up 6 bases, with 17 bases separating them. The germline gives CDR1 SGDLS, CDR2 YYNGEE. This CDR3 region has 14 residues. The CDR3 loop is CASRGRRGDHGYTF. The CDR3 bases are TGTGCCAGCAGGGGGAGGAGGGGAGACCATGGCTACACCTTC.

This clone was seen a few times. The V gene is TRBV12-3 or TRBV12-4, the J gene TRBJ2-7; D remains unclear. The V gene lost 3 bases and the J gene lost 2 bases, with 8 bases spanning the gap. This CDR3 is built from 13 residues. CDR3 sequence (DNA): TGTGCCAGCAGTTTGGGCAGACCCTACGAGCAGTACTTC. It specifies CASSLGRPYEQYF.

This clone has only one observation. The gene calls are TRBV7-3 and TRBJ2-1, with TRBD2 as a possible D gene (5 bases). V was trimmed by 5 bases and J by 5 bases, leaving 13 bases between them. The CDR3 sequence is 14 residues long. In germline, CDR1 is SGHTA, CDR2 FQGTGA. Here the CDR3 DNA reads TGTGCCAGCAGCCGGGAATTGGCCAACAATGAGCAGTTCTTC. Its translation is CASSRELANNEQFF.

CDR3 sequence reads: CASSQDLVAYNEQFF. CDR3 in DNA: TGTGCCAGCAGCCAAGATCTTGTAGCTTACAATGAGCAGTTCTTC. The chain is built from TRBV3-1 (or the pseudogene TRBV3-2) and TRBJ2-1; D call uncertain. V was clipped by 0 bases and J by 4 bases, with 10 bases between them. CDR3 length: 15 residues. The germline V gene encodes CDR1 LGHDT and CDR2 YNNKEL (reference sequence).

The CDR3 spells CASSERQTVNYGYTF. The DNA of the CDR3 is TGCGCCAGCAGTGAACGACAGACCGTCAACTATGGCTACACCTTC. V and J are TRBV10-2 and TRBJ1-2; possibly TRBD1 for D (5 bases). V was shortened by 3 bases and J by 2 bases, with 13 bases between the two germline ends. Germline V gene data show CDR1 as WSHSY and CDR2 as SAAADI. This CDR3 has 15 amino acids.

The gene calls are TRBV18 and TRBJ1-1; 11 bases match TRBD1. The trim removed 2 bases at V and 5 bases at J, leaving 4 bases unmatched. The CDR3 is 15 residues long. The germline V gene has CDR1 KGHSH and CDR2 LQKENI. The CDR3 DNA sequence: TGTGCCAGCTCACCAGAGGGACAGGGGGTTACTGAAGCTTTCTTT. This translates into CASSPEGQGVTEAFF. Using reference TRBV18 and TRBJ1-1 for the parts outside the CDR3, the full variable domain is NAGVMQNPRHLVRRRGQEARLRCSPMKGHSHVYWYRQLPEEGLKFMVYLQKENIIDESGMPKERFSAEFPKEGPSILRIQQVVRGDSAAYFCASSPEGQGVTEAFFGQGTRLTVV.

This clone showed up just a few times. The genes are TRBV6-5 and TRBJ1-5; possible D gene TRBD1, 6 bases. The CDR3 spans 13 residues. Deletions cut 8 bases from V and 0 bases from J, with 8 bases between. Per germline, CDR1 MNHEY and CDR2 SVGAGI. As DNA, the CDR3 is TGTGCCAGCGGACAGTTTAGCAATCAGCCCCAGCATTTT. This translates into CASGQFSNQPQHF.

As DNA, the CDR3 is TGCGCCAGCAGCTTGATCGGACTCTCCTACGAGCAGTACTTC. It specifies CASSLIGLSYEQYF. This chain joins TRBV5-1 and TRBJ2-7; maybe TRBD2 (5 bases). Between the trimmed V and J ends, which lost 1 base and 0 bases, there was a span of 8 bases. Germline loops: CDR1 SGHRS, CDR2 YFSETQ. The CDR3 consists of 14 residues.

The V gene is TRBV5-1, the J gene TRBJ2-2; a possible D gene is TRBD1 (5 bases). The ends were cut back, 2 bases at V and 3 bases at J, with 8 bases in the middle. CDR3 size: 14 residues. Germline loops: CDR1 SGHRS, CDR2 YFSETQ. CDR3 DNA: TGCGCCAGCAGCTTAGGCAGGGACACCGGGGAGCTGTTTTTT. Translated: CASSLGRDTGELFF.

This clone has a single count. This chain links TRBV6-5 with TRBJ1-5; D remains ambiguous. Germline V gene sequence: CDR1 MNHEY, CDR2 SVGAGI. This CDR3 contains 15 residues. V lost 8 bases and J lost 0, with 14 bases in between. CDR3 sequence reads: CASFIGRPSNQPQHF. DNA of the CDR3: TGTGCCAGCTTTATCGGCAGGCCTAGCAATCAGCCCCAGCATTTT.

The genes are TRBV5-1 and TRBJ1-2; D is ambiguous. Germline values: CDR1 SGHRS, CDR2 YFSETQ. V was shortened by 0 bases and J by 8 bases, with 14 bases between the two germline ends. The CDR3 is 14 residues long. Here the CDR3 DNA reads TGCGCCAGCAGCTTGGGAGGGCCCGAGCAGGGCTACACCTTC. This encodes CASSLGGPEQGYTF.

This chain joins TRBV18 and TRBJ1-1, with D possibly being TRBD1 (5 bases). Trimming left V 3 bases short and J 1 base short, with 12 bases between. Germline V gives CDR1 KGHSH, CDR2 LQKENI. The CDR3 consists of 15 residues. The CDR3 region has the DNA TGTGCCAGCTCACCCCAGGTGGGGCAGAACACTGAAGCTTTCTTT. Translated, it gives CASSPQVGQNTEAFF.

This clone was picked up a small number of times. The CDR3 region has the DNA TGTGCCAGCTCACCACGTATCCTCCCGGGGACTAGCGGGAGGTACGAGCAGTACTTC. It encodes CASSPRILPGTSGRYEQYF. The rearrangement uses TRBV18 and TRBJ2-7; 15 nucleotides align to TRBD2. After removal of 1 base from V and 4 bases from J, the junction contained 11 bases not matched to a gene. In germline, CDR1 is KGHSH, CDR2 LQKENI. The CDR3 covers 19 residues.